The clone carrying this T cell receptor beta chain showed up just a few times. The antigen remains undetermined. This specimen belongs to a study of response to subunit inactivated influenza vaccine. Broader study findings: Authors suggested each seasonal influenza vaccination recruits few new T cells.

From germline, CDR1 is MGHRA and CDR2 YSYEKL. The CDR3 runs 18 residues. V lost 1 base, J lost 6 bases, and 15 bases stayed unmatched. TCRdb analysed the RT-PCR reads with MiXCR anew, one entry per CDR3 protein. Of a few hundred thousand distinct CDR3 sequences in the sample, 20% to 25% were seen once. The sequence was collected from a man aged 50-75 years who received an inactivated influenza vaccine. V is TRBV4-1 and J is TRBJ1-5; TRBD1 matches 7 bases. This specimen consisted of PBMCs from blood, obtained about 20 months after vaccination. CDR3 residues: CASSQVVHRQGIRQPQHF. The CDR3, as DNA: TGCGCCAGCAGCCAAGTAGTCCACCGACAGGGTATTCGTCAGCCCCAGCATTTT.